Here is one T cell receptor (beta chain) with its context. There are a few counts of this clone. The clone's antigen remains unknown. No base qualities exist here, and no much larger clone lies one base off it. Looking up the germline V gene yields CDR1 SGHVS and CDR2 FNYEAQ. The trim is 0 bases for V and 6 bases for J, with a gap of 9 bases between the germline ends. From the cysteine up to the phenylalanine, the CDR3 has a length of 13 residues. Left in the record is the CDR3 DNA by itself, 39 bases read in frame from the first base. This entry belongs to a study of shared clonotypes between healthy human individuals (dated by TCRdb to about 2020). For context, the study as a whole: The cohort included a few men and a couple of women between 18 and 49 years of age. For each donor, CD4 naive and CD4 memory were each given three plates, CD8 naive was given two plates, and CD8 memory was given one plate. To estimate repertoire size and how much clonotype sharing occurs between individuals, the study deeply sequenced the blood TCR repertoires of several healthy adults. To increase sequencing depth and limit assay-specific biases, TCR repertoire library preparation and sequencing were carried out by different laboratories using diverse techniques. Leukapheresis yielded between about 0.8 and 9.5 billion PBMCs per donor. Study-level results and caveats: Even with the large sequencing depth, rarefaction of the sorted-subset datasets indicated that sequencing was incomplete. Sampling was restricted to blood, and TCR repertoires in tissue are likely to differ from TCR repertoires in blood. Based on pairwise subsampling, the degree of clonotype sharing among donors was expected to be affected by sequencing depth. Naive subsets generally had larger estimated clonotype richness than memory subsets did. Because the study included only a small number of donors, the genetic and exposure-history diversity represented was limited. Approximately 5% of naive CD4, 3.5% of naive CD8, around 2.3% of memory CD4, and about 0.4% of memory CD8 clonotypes were shared across a few donors. Higher generation probabilities were observed for clonotypes shared by all four sorted-subset donors than for non-shared clonotypes.

CD8 naive samples were obtained by positive selection for CCR7 among CD45RO-negative cells, yielding a CD45RA+CCR7+ population from which TemRA cells were excluded. Donors were healthy HIV-negative adults with no recently reported acute infections or vaccinations. All donors were Caucasian adults living in Nashville, Tennessee, USA. Blood was obtained by leukapheresis, after which PBMCs were separated by Ficoll-Histopaque density gradient centrifugation and cryopreserved in liquid nitrogen vapor phase. Analytical flow cytometry was used to check the purity and quantity of each magnetically sorted T cell population. Genomic DNA was isolated from each sorted fraction and quantified by UV absorbance on a Nanodrop 2000c. Using the deep immunoSEQ assay, multiplex PCR amplified TCR CDR3 regions from genomic DNA. For each cell subset, the extracted genomic DNA was distributed evenly across all wells of several immunoSEQ 96-well plates, and each plate served as one replicate. For sorted subsets, approximately 210 ng of genomic DNA, equivalent to around 29,000 T cell genomes, went into each replicate PCR. The purified libraries were quantified using a Qubit 3.0 fluorometer, sized with a Bioanalyzer 2100, and then quantified again using the KAPA Library Quantification kit. Every immunoSEQ 96-well plate was sequenced on a separate single-read 150-cycle Illumina NextSeq 550 flow cell. For the original study's pipeline: Because only junctional sequences without quality scores were contained in the immunoSEQ output, filtering matching that applied to full-length reads could not be performed. Sequences were annotated with PyIR, a Python wrapper for IgBLAST v1.9, and V/J genes and CDR3 were assigned using IMGT germline references. Reads were removed for weak V/J assignments (E-value above 1e-6), missing CDR3, stop codons, out-of-frame junctions, or ambiguous translated residues. V3J clonotypes were defined by identical inferred V gene, J gene, and CDR3 amino acid sequence. Percentage overlap between repertoires was computed as shared unique clonotypes divided by the size of the smaller repertoire. Richness of each repertoire was evaluated using RTK rarefaction, the Chao1 estimator, and Recon v2.1 estimates of unobserved clonotypes. Generation probabilities for all TCRbeta clonotypes obtained by the gDNA method from several donors were computed using OLGA. TCRdb took this table from immuneACCESS and kept in-frame rearrangements with V and J called. Such tables lack part of the clones; where checked against another copy, unresolved V genes explain under half of the gap, and the rest is unexplained. The V and J calls and clone size are taken from that table; D and trimming were inferred from the DNA. This sample has more than 600,000 clones in its table, and 92% of those were observed once. The top ten constitute 24% of the sample.

Sequenced input: naive CD8+ T cells sorted from blood. The cell subset or site label corresponds to: CD45RA+CCR7+. The rearrangement combines TRBV7-6 with TRBJ2-7; no D gene can be assigned with confidence. This clonotype was obtained from a man aged 30 to 39 in good health. Here is the DNA: TGTGCCAGCAGCTTAGCGAAGCTAACCGAGCAGTACTTC. It encodes CASSLAKLTEQYF.